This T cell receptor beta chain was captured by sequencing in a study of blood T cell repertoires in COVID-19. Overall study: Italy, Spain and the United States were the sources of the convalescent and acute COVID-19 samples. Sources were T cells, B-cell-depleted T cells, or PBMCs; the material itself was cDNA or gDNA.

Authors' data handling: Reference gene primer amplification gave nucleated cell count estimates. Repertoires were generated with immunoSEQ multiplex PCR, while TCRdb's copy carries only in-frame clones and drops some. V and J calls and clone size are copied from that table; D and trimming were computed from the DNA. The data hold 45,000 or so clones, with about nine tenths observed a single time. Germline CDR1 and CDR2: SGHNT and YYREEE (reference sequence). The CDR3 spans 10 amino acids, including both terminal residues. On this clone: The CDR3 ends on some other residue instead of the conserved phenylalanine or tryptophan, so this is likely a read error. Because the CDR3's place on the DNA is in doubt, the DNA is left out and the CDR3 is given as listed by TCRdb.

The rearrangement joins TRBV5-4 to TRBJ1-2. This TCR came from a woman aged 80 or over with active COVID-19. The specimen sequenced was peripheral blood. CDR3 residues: CASVFRFRGG.